A single sample is the source of the 2 T cell receptor beta chains below, sequenced in a study of T cell responses to AZD1222 COVID-19 vaccine. This table comes from immunoSEQ multiplex PCR, and its TCRdb copy is limited to in-frame clones, with some not included. This sample has over 85,000 clones, with roughly 89% found just once. The specimen comprised peripheral blood, sampled 28 days after the second AZD1222 dose. These receptors originate from an adult who received the AZD1222 COVID-19 vaccine.

The V call is TRBV27, the J call TRBJ1-5; D might be TRBD1 (5 bases). This CDR3 has 15 residues. Trimming cost V 2 bases and J 7 bases, with 15 bases left between them. From germline, CDR1 is MNHEY and CDR2 SMNVEV (reference sequence). The CDR3 sequence is CASSLMGQGDQPQHF. The CDR3 bases are TGTGCCAGCAGTTTAATGGGGCAGGGCGACCAGCCCCAGCATTTT.

The V call is TRBV5-6, the J call TRBJ1-1, with D perhaps matching TRBD1 (5 bases). Trimming pared 0 bases from V and 10 bases from J, leaving 13 bases between. Germline CDR1 is SGHDT and CDR2 is YYEEEE. The CDR3 contains 13 residues. This CDR3 reads CASSLDKGVRAFF. The CDR3 bases are TGTGCCAGCAGCTTGGATAAAGGGGTGAGAGCTTTCTTT.